Given below is one T cell receptor (beta chain) in context. Its antigen is currently unknown. Use of 60 Vbeta and 13 Jbeta primers characterized the PCR. Clones were sequenced by immunoSEQ multiplex PCR, and TCRdb holds only the in-frame ones, with some missing. The sample includes approximately 68,000 clones, roughly four fifths seen only once; the top ten take around 7%. CDR3 length: 14 residues. CDR1 and CDR2 (germline): MNHEY, SVGAGI. Unmatched junction bases numbered 6, after V lost 6 bases and J lost 9 bases. This sample was taken from a study of cytomegalovirus exposure and HLA in healthy donors. Overall study context: Among about 400 genotyped donors, around 77% fell in the Caucasian-associated ancestry cluster. Whole-study results and caveats: Among immune exposure information, only CMV serostatus was available. Clonal expansion, a later analysis showed, was greater in HLA-associated TCR beta chains than in equally common others.

Nominally healthy donors were sampled, though unrecorded immune exposures were likely. The sequenced material came from PBMCs. This TCR was recovered from a woman younger than 45 in good health and CMV-seropositive. The chain joins TRBV6-5 to TRBJ1-6; 9 bases line up with TRBD1. CDR3: CASRDRGFPSPLHF. CDR3 DNA: TGTGCCAGCAGGGACAGGGGATTCCCTTCACCCCTCCACTTT.